These 6 T cell receptor beta chains originate from one sample sequenced in a study of shared clonotypes between healthy human individuals (TCRdb year 2020). Libraries were made using the immunoSEQ multiplex PCR assay. In its TCRdb copy, this immuneACCESS table keeps in-frame sequences only and misses some clones. Where compared with another copy, unresolved V genes explain less than half of these, and the others have no known cause. Recorded for this sample are about 1.1 million clones; about 80% of them occurred a single time. The ten largest clones capture 0.89% of the sample. Sequences were obtained from memory CD4+ T cells from PBMCs. What the cell subset or site label conveys for this sample: CD45RA-negative fraction. The origin of the receptors is a man younger than 35 in good health. Some clones in this sample may be carry-over from other donors' samples.

This chain uses TRBV5-1 with TRBJ2-1, with 10 bases matching TRBD2. Germline V lookup: CDR1 SGHRS, CDR2 YFSETQ. The length of the CDR3 is 15 residues. Trimming cost V 3 bases and J 9 bases; bases outside gene matches: 9. The chain's CDR3 is CASSSPGLANGEQFF. The DNA for the CDR3 is TGCGCCAGCAGCTCACCGGGACTAGCGAACGGTGAGCAGTTCTTC.

This rearrangement joins TRBV7-9 to TRBJ2-2; no definite D call. In germline, CDR1 is SEHNR, CDR2 FQNEAQ (reference sequence). Trimming removed 4 bases from V and 3 bases from J, with 9 bases in between. The CDR3 runs 14 residues. CDR3 residues: CASSSFGDTGELFF. The CDR3, as DNA: TGTGCCAGCAGCTCATTTGGGGACACCGGGGAGCTGTTTTTT.

V usage is TRBV14 and J usage is TRBJ2-7; either TRBD1 or TRBD2 may fit D (5 bases each). Germline CDR1 is SGHDN and CDR2 is FVKESK. The CDR3 contains 15 residues. V lost 1 base and J lost 9, with 19 bases in between. CDR3 sequence (DNA): TGTGCCAGCAGCCAAGGGGACGGGAAAACGGCCCTGCAGTACTTC. This sequence encodes CASSQGDGKTALQYF.

Only one count was recorded for this clone. The V gene is TRBV30, the J gene TRBJ2-7; TRBD1 matches at 7 bases. Germline V gene lookup returns CDR1 GTSNPN and CDR2 SVGIG (reference sequence). Losses at the gene ends were 6 bases for V and 0 bases for J; bases not matched to a gene: 5. CDR3 size: 13 residues. CDR3 amino acids: CACSRDSSYEQYF. Here the CDR3 DNA reads TGTGCCTGTTCCCGGGACAGCTCCTACGAGCAGTACTTC.

The genes are TRBV27 and TRBJ2-5; the D gene could be TRBD1 or TRBD2 (5 bases each). Trimming cost V 10 bases and J 0 bases, with 12 bases left between them. From germline, CDR1 is MNHEY and CDR2 SMNVEV (reference sequence). The CDR3 runs to 13 residues. The DNA of the CDR3 is TGTGCCACTAGAGGGGTCTACCAAGAGACCCAGTACTTC. Translated, it gives CATRGVYQETQYF.

This clone appeared a few times. The V call is TRBV21-1, the J call TRBJ2-1. TRBV21-1 is listed as a pseudogene. The CDR3 runs to 13 residues. Written as DNA, the CDR3 is TGTGCCAGCAGAACCGGACGCTACAATGAGCAGTTCTTC. The encoded protein is CASRTGRYNEQFF.